The sequence of this T cell receptor beta chain was determined in a study of blood T cell repertoires in COVID-19. Study overall: There were acute and convalescent COVID-19 samples, and they came from the United States, Italy and Spain. The analysed material was cDNA or gDNA that came from T cells, B-cell-depleted T cells, or PBMCs.

The CDR3 is made up of 17 amino acids. As handled by the study authors: Amplification of reference gene primers provided the estimated nucleated cell counts. Repertoires were generated with immunoSEQ multiplex PCR, while TCRdb's copy carries only in-frame clones and drops some. For V, J and clone size, that table is used; D and trimming come from the DNA. Here the sample spans 170,000 or so clones, approximately 87% being singletons. The receptor was isolated from a woman in her late teens or twenties who had recovered from COVID-19. Sequencing used peripheral blood. The gene calls are TRBV12-2 and TRBJ1-5; no check of the table's D call, TRBD1, against the DNA was made. TRBV12-2 is an annotated pseudogene. CDR3 protein: CASRLKGTDYSNQPQHF. The CDR3 DNA reads TGTGCAAGTCGCTTGAAGGGGACAGACTATAGCAATCAGCCCCAGCATTTT.